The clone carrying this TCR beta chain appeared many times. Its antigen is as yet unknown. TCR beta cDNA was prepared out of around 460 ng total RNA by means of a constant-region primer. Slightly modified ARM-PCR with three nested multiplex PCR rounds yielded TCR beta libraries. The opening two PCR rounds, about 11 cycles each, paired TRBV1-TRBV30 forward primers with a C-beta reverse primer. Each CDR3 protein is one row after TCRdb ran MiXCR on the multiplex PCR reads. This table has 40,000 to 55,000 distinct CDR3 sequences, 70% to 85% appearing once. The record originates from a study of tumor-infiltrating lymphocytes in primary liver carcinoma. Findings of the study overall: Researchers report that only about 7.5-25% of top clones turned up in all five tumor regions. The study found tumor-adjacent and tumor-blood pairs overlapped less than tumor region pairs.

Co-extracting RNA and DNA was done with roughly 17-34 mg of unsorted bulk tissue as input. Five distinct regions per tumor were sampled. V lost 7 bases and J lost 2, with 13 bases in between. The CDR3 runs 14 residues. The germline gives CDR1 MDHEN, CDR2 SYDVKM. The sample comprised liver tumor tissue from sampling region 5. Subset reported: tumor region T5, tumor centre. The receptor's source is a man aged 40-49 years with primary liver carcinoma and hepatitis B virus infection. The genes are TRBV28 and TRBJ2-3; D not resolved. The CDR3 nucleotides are TGTGCCAGCAAGGCGGCGGCTTTCACAGATACGCAGTATTTT. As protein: CASKAAAFTDTQYF.